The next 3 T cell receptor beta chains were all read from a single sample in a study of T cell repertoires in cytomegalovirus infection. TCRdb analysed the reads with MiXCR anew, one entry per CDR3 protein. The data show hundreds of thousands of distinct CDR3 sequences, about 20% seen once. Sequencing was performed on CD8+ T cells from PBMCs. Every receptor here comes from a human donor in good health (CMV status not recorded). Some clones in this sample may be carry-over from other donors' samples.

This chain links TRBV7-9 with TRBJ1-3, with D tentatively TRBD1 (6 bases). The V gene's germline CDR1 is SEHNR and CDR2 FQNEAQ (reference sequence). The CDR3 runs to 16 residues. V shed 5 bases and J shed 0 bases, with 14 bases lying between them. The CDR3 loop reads CASSDGAGVSGNTIYF. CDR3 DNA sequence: TGTGCCAGCAGCGATGGGGCAGGGGTCTCTGGAAACACCATATATTTT.

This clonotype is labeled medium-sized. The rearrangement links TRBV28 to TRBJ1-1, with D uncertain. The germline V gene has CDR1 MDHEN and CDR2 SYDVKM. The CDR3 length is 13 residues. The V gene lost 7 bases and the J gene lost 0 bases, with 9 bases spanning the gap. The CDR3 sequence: CASTKKLNTEAFF. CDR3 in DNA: TGTGCCAGCACCAAGAAGTTGAACACTGAAGCTTTCTTT.

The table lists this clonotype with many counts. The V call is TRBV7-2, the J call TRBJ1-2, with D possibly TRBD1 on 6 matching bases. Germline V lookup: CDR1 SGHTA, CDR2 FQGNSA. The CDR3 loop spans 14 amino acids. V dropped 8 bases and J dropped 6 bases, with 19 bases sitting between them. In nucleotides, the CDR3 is TGTGCCAGCCAGCCTTATGGGGGCGGCGATGGCTACACCTTC. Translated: CASQPYGGGDGYTF.